This TCR beta chain was obtained from a study of T cells in Graves' hyperthyroidism and ophthalmopathy. The TCR beta CDR3 regions underwent amplification using RNA transcripts as the source. HTBI primers drove first-round RT-PCR of the TCR CDR3. Each CDR3 protein is one row after TCRdb ran MiXCR on the multiplex PCR reads. Among some 530,000 distinct CDR3 sequences, approximately 23% were seen once, and the ten largest hold around 54%. This clonotype was seen a handful of times. CDR1 is KGHSH, CDR2 LQKENI, per germline. Trimming stripped 5 bases from V and 8 bases from J, with 13 bases between. The CDR3 is made up of 13 amino acids.

This TCR came from a woman in her seventies with Graves' ophthalmopathy. Input material: blood. The V gene is TRBV18, the J gene TRBJ2-4; the D gene is possibly TRBD2 (5 bases). The CDR3 spells CASSLTMSDIQYF. CDR3 in DNA: TGTGCCAGCTCATTGACTATGTCGGACATTCAGTACTTC.